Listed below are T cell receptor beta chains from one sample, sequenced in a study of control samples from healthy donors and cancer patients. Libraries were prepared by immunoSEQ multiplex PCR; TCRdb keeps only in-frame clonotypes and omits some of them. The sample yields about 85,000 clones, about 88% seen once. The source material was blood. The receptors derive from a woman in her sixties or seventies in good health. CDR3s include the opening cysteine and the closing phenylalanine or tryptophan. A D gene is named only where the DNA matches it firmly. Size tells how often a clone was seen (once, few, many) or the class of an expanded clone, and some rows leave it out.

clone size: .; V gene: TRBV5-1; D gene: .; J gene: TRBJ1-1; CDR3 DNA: TGCGCCAGCAGCTTGGATTCAGGAGGAGGAGGTGAAGCTTTCTTT; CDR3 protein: CASSLDSGGGGEAFF
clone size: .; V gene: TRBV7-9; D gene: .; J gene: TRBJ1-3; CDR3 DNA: TGTGCCAGCAGCCCCGGTCCGCAAAGGAGCTCTGGAAACACCATATATTTT; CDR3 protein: CASSPGPQRSSGNTIYF
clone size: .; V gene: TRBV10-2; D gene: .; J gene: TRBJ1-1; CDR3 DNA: TGCGCCGTGACAGGAGGGACTGAAGCTTTCTTT; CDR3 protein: CAVTGGTEAFF
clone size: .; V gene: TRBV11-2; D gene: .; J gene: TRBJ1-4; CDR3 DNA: TGTGCCAGCAGCTTAGCGGGCAGGGAGGGGGAAAAACTGTTTTTT; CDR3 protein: CASSLAGREGEKLFF
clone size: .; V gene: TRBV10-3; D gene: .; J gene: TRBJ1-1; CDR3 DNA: TGTGCCATCAGTGAGTCCGTCGGAGGGGAGGCTTTCTTT; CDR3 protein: CAISESVGGEAFF
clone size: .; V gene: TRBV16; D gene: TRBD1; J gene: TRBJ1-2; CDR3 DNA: TGTGCCAGCAGCCAATCCGTTTCCTACAGGGGATCCTACACCTTC; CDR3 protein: CASSQSVSYRGSYTF
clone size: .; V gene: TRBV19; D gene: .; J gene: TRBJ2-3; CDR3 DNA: TGTGCCAGTAGCCATCCGGGACTGAGCACAGATACGCAGTATTTT; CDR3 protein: CASSHPGLSTDTQYF
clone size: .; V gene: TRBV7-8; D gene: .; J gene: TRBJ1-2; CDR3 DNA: TGTGCCAGCAGCTTGGGCAGGTTTTCCTATGGCTACACCTTC; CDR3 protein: CASSLGRFSYGYTF
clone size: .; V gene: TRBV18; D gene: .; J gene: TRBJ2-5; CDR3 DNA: TGTGCCAGCTCACCAGATCCTATTTTAGGGGGCCAAGAGACCCAGTACTTC; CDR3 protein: CASSPDPILGGQETQYF
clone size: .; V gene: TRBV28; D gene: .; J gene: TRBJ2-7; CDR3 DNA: TGTGCCAGCAGTGGAAAATACGAGCAGTACTTC; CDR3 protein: CASSGKYEQYF
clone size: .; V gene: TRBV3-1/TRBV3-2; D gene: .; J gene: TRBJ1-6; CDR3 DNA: TGTGCCAGCAGCCCCACAATGGACACGATATATAATTCACCCCTCCACTTT; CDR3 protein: CASSPTMDTIYNSPLHF
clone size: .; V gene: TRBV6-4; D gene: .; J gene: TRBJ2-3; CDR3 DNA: TGTGCCAGCAGTCTAGACAGGACAGATACGCAGTATTTT; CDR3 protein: CASSLDRTDTQYF
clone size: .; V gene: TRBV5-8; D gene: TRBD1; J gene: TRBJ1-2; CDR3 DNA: TGTGCCAGCAACGACAGGGGGCAGACCAGGGGCTATGGCTACACCTTC; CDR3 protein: CASNDRGQTRGYGYTF
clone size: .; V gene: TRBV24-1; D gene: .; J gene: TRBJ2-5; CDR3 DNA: TGTGCCACCAGTGAAGGGGGGACAGAAGAGACCCAGTACTTC; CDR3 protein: CATSEGGTEETQYF
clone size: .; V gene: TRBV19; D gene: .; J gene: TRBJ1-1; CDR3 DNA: TGTGCCAGTAGCCGGAACACTGAAGCTTTCTTT; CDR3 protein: CASSRNTEAFF
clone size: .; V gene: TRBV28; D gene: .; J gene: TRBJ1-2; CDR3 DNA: TGTGCCAGCAGTTTATTGGGAGCCTATGGCTACACCTTC; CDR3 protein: CASSLLGAYGYTF
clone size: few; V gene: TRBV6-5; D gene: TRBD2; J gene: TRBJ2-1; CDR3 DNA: TGTGCCAGCAGCCCGGGACTACGTACCTACAATGAGCAGTTCTTC; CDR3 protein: CASSPGLRTYNEQFF
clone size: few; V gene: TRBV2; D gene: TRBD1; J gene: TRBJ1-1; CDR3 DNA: TGTGCCAGCAGTGGGAGGCGAGGGGGCGGTATGACTGAAGCTTTCTTT; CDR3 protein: CASSGRRGGGMTEAFF
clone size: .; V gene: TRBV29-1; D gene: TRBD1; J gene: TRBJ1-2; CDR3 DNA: TGCAGCGTAAAGGGACAGTTAGCTAACTATGGCTACACCTTC; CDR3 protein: CSVKGQLANYGYTF
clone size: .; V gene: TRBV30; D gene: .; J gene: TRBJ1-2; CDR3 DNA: TGTGCCTGGTTTCTTGTAAACACCTTC; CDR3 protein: CAWFLVNTF
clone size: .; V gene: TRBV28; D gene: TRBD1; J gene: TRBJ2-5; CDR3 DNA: TGTGCCAGCAGCGTACAGGGGATCCAAGAGACCCAGTACTTC; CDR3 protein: CASSVQGIQETQYF
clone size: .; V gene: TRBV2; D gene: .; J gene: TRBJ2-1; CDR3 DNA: TGTGCCAGCAGTCAGCCTAGCGTTGAGCAGTTCTTC; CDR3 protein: CASSQPSVEQFF
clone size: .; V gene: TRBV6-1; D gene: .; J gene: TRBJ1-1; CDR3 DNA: TGTGCCAGCAGTGAAGTGTCAGGGTACACTGAAGCTTTCTTT; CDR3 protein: CASSEVSGYTEAFF
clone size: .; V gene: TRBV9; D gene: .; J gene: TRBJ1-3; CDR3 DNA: TGTGCCAGCGGGGACATTTACTCTGGAAACACCATATATTTT; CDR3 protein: CASGDIYSGNTIYF
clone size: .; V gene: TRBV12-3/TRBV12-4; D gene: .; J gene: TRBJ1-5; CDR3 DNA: TGTGCCAGCAGATCAGGTTATGGTCAGCCCCAGCATTTT; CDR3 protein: CASRSGYGQPQHF
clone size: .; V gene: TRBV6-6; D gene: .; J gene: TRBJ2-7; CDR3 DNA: TGTGCCAGCAGTTACTCGAAGGCCCCCTACGAGCAGTACTTC; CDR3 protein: CASSYSKAPYEQYF
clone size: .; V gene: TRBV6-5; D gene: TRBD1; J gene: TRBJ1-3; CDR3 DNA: TGTGCCAGCAGGGAGGGACAGTTCTCTGGAAACACCATATATTTT; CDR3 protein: CASREGQFSGNTIYF
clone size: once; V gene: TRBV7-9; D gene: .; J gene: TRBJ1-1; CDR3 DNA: TGTGCCAGCAGCTTTAGACACGGAAACACTGAAGCTTTCTTT; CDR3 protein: CASSFRHGNTEAFF
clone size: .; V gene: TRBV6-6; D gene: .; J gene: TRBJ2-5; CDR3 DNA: TGTGCCAGCAGTTACCCAGGCGACTACCAAGAGACCCAGTACTTC; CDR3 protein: CASSYPGDYQETQYF
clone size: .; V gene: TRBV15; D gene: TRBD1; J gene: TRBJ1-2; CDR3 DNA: TGTGCCACCAGCTTCGACCGGGACAGGGGATATGGCTACACCTTC; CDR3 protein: CATSFDRDRGYGYTF
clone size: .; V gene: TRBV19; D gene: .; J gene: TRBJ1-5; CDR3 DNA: TGTGCCAGTACGGACAGACGGAATCAGCCCCAGCATTTT; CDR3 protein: CASTDRRNQPQHF
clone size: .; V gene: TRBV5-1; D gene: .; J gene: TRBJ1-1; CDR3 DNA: TGCGCCAGCAGCGGGACGGTGAACACTGAAGCTTTCTTT; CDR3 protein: CASSGTVNTEAFF
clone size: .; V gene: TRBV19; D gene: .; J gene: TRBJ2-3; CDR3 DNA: TGTGCCAGTAGTAGAGGGGTTACGCAGTATTTT; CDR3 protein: CASSRGVTQYF
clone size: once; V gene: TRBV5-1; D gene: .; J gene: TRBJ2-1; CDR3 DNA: TGCGCCAGCAGCCCCTCTTCCTACAATGAGCAGTTCTTC; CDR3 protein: CASSPSSYNEQFF
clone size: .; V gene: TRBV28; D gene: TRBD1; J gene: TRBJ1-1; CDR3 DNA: TGTGCCAGCAGCTTAACGGCAGGGGGCAAGGATACTGAAGCTTTCTTT; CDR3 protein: CASSLTAGGKDTEAFF
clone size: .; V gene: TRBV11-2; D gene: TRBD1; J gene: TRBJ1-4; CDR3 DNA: TGTGCCAGCAGCTTCGCACTTGGACAGGGTAACGAAAAACTGTTTTTT; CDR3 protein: CASSFALGQGNEKLFF
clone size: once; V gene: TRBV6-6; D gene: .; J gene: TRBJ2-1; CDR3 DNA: TGTGCCAGCAGTTACACAAGGGACAATGAGCAGTTCTTC; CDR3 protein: CASSYTRDNEQFF